The 18 T cell receptor beta chains given below trace back to one sample, sequenced in a study of liver allograft versus peripheral blood T cells (dated by TCRdb to 2018 to 2020). About the study as a whole: In liver transplant recipients, the study looked at T cell receptor repertoires in the peripheral blood and set them against the repertoires found within the transplanted livers.

Reads for this sample came from an Illumina MiSeq. TCRdb's own reprocessing of the public reads used fastp at Q25 and MiXCR and kept productive beta chains. Identical CDR3 protein sequences are pooled into one entry, listed with their most common genes and DNA. For this sample the table gives some 1,100 distinct CDR3 sequences, of which under 20% were detected only once. In total, the top ten clones hold 77% of the sample. These receptors all stem from a human patient who had a liver transplant. Some T cells seen after a transplant may have their origin in the graft donor.

This clonotype was observed many times. V gene TRBV5-5 combines with J gene TRBJ2-7; 7 bases are shared with TRBD1. J was trimmed by 1 base and V by 0 bases; bases with no gene match: 4. The CDR3 consists of 15 residues. Germline CDR1 SGHKS, CDR2 YYEKEE (reference sequence). The CDR3 bases are TGTGCCAGCAGCTTGGGACAGGGTGGGTCCTACGAGCAGTACTTC. Protein product: CASSLGQGGSYEQYF. The complete variable domain, with remaining parts taken from reference TRBV5-5 and TRBJ2-7, reads DAGVTQSPTHLIKTRGQQVTLRCSPISGHKSVSWYQQVLGQGPQFIFQYYEKEERGRGNFPDRFSARQFPNYSSELNVNALLLGDSALYLCASSLGQGGSYEQYFGPGTRLTVT.

This clonotype was detected only a few times. The gene calls are TRBV9 and TRBJ1-1, with 9 positions matching TRBD1. The length of the CDR3 is 15 residues. V was pared by 3 bases and J by 6 bases, with 9 bases of the junction left unmatched. The germline gives CDR1 SGDLS, CDR2 YYNGEE. The chain's CDR3 is CASSAGTGMGAEAFF. CDR3 coding DNA: TGTGCCAGCAGCGCCGGGACAGGGATGGGGGCTGAAGCTTTCTTT. The full variable domain, completed using reference TRBV9 and TRBJ1-1, is DSGVTQTPKHLITATGQRVTLRCSPRSGDLSVYWYQQSLDQGLQFLIQYYNGEERAKGNILERFSAQQFPDLHSELNLSSLELGDSALYFCASSAGTGMGAEAFFGQGTRLTVV.

The rearrangement joins TRBV27 to TRBJ1-2, with D possibly TRBD1 on 5 matching bases. This CDR3 spans 13 amino acids. Germline loops: CDR1 MNHEY, CDR2 SMNVEV (reference sequence). Trimming left V 2 bases short and J 6 bases short, with 10 bases between. The CDR3 sequence: CASSLIWDDGYTF. The CDR3 region has the DNA TGTGCCAGCAGTTTAATCTGGGACGATGGCTACACCTTC.

By share, this clonotype ranks as medium-sized. The chain joins TRBV19 to TRBJ1-6; D ambiguous. Germline V gene data show CDR1 as LNHDA and CDR2 as SQIVND (reference sequence). The CDR3 consists of 15 residues. DNA for the CDR3: TGTGCTACAGTAGGCGGCCCCGTCTCAAATTCACCCCTCCACTTT. Residues: CATVGGPVSNSPLHF.

In this sample, this clonotype is medium-sized (0.01 to 0.1%). The chain joins TRBV10-3 to TRBJ2-1; TRBD2 aligns across 10 bases. The CDR3 is made up of 15 amino acids. Germline V gives CDR1 ENHRY, CDR2 SYGVKD. The J segment lost 5 bases and the V segment lost 6 bases, leaving 7 bases of the junction unmatched. CDR3 region: CAIRNSGRGDNEQFF. The CDR3 DNA follows: TGTGCCATCAGAAACAGCGGGAGGGGGGACAATGAGCAGTTCTTC.

This chain links TRBV2 with TRBJ2-7; D is undetermined. Germline V gene sequence: CDR1 SNHLY, CDR2 FYNNEI. The CDR3 is 15 residues long. V dropped 1 base and J dropped 3 bases, with 13 bases sitting between them. The CDR3 region has the DNA TGTGCCAGCAGTGAAGGGCCTTCTAGATTCTACGAGCAGTACTTC. It encodes CASSEGPSRFYEQYF.

This clonotype ranks as medium-sized (0.01 to 0.1%). The V and J genes are TRBV20-1 and TRBJ2-7; TRBD1 aligns across 9 bases. Germline CDR1 reads DFQATT; CDR2 reads SNEGSKA (reference sequence). The ends lost 6 bases at V and 5 bases at J; junction bases unmatched: 14. This CDR3 is 15 amino acids long. This chain's CDR3 is CSARIRDRVFHEQYF. DNA for the CDR3: TGCAGTGCCCGAATCCGGGACAGGGTGTTTCACGAGCAGTACTTC.

In this sample, this clonotype is medium-sized. V and J are TRBV13 and TRBJ2-2; 11 nucleotides match TRBD2. The CDR3 totals 17 residues. V trimming: 6 bases; J trimming: 1 base; junction bases outside the gene matches: 7. The germline gives CDR1 PRHDT, CDR2 FYEKMQ (reference sequence). The CDR3 here is CASRAIGTSGNTGELFF. The CDR3 DNA sequence: TGTGCCAGCAGGGCCATAGGGACTAGCGGGAACACCGGGGAGCTGTTTTTT.

By share, this clonotype counts as medium-sized. The chain links TRBV28 to TRBJ2-7; 8 positions agree with TRBD1. The CDR3 has 15 amino acids. V shed 4 bases, J shed 4 bases, and the junction held 9 bases outside the gene matches. Germline lookup yields CDR1 MDHEN and CDR2 SYDVKM. In DNA form, the CDR3 reads TGTGCCAGCAGTTCATTACAGGGGGTTGGATACGAGCAGTACTTC. Translated: CASSSLQGVGYEQYF.

The chain couples TRBV6-2 or TRBV6-3 to TRBJ2-7; 14 bases are a match to TRBD2. Germline values: CDR1 MNHEY, CDR2 SVGEGT. Germline trimming cut 4 bases from V and 5 bases from J; bases unmatched to any gene: 13. The CDR3 length is 18 residues. DNA of the CDR3: TGTGCCAGCAGTTCCCCGGGACTAGCGGGAGTCACCGGGGACGAGCAGTACTTC. Protein: CASSSPGLAGVTGDEQYF.

This clonotype was counted a single time. Since a far larger clone is one base different, this is likely a read error. The rearrangement joins TRBV6-6 to TRBJ1-4, with D perhaps TRBD1 (5 bases). The V and J ends lost 8 bases and 8 bases respectively, with 18 bases between them. Germline V gene data show CDR1 as MNHNY and CDR2 as SVGAGI (reference sequence). The CDR3 spans 14 residues. CDR3 DNA: TGTGCCAGCGGCCTACAGGAAGGACGGGAAAAACTGTTTTTT. Translated: CASGLQEGREKLFF.

Comment on this clonotype: The CDR3 does not close with the conserved phenylalanine or tryptophan, likely indicating a read error. The chain links TRBV6-2 or TRBV6-3 to TRBJ1-6, with 8 nucleotides matching TRBD1. Looked up from germline, CDR1 is MNHEY and CDR2 is SVGEGT. The CDR3 spans 16 residues. V dropped 7 bases and J dropped 3; count of bases not matched to a gene: 8. CDR3 protein: CASTRDRGRYNSPLHV. The CDR3 DNA reads TGTGCCAGCACTCGCGACAGGGGTCGCTATAATTCACCCCTCCACGTT.

Points on this clonotype: A far larger clone is off by one base, so a read error is likely. The rearrangement uses TRBV13 and TRBJ2-7, with a possible D match to TRBD2 (6 bases). The CDR3 totals 14 residues. The V gene's germline CDR1 is PRHDT and CDR2 FYEKMQ (reference sequence). The V gene lost 5 bases and the J gene lost 1 base, with 12 bases spanning the gap. CDR3 sequence (DNA): TGTGCCAGCAGCGGGGAAGGGAGGTCCTACGAGCAGTACTTC. Its translation: CASSGEGRSYEQYF.

Within the sample, this clonotype is medium-sized. The rearrangement uses TRBV28 and TRBJ2-1; D not certain. The CDR3 contains 16 residues. V lost 11 bases, J lost 0 bases, and 20 bases lay in between. Germline loops: CDR1 MDHEN, CDR2 SYDVKM. CDR3 sequence: CACANPGGYSYNEQFF. CDR3 bases: TGTGCCTGCGCGAATCCCGGCGGATACTCCTACAATGAGCAGTTCTTC.

This clonotype was detected many times. The J gene is TRBJ2-7, the V gene TRBV19, with 13 bases matching TRBD2. The V gene end was trimmed by 5 bases and the J gene end by 3 bases; junction bases not matched to a gene: 10. Germline V gives CDR1 LNHDA, CDR2 SQIVND (reference sequence). The CDR3 totals 17 residues. The CDR3 reads CASSPGTSGIIIYEQYF. The CDR3 DNA is TGTGCCAGTAGTCCTGGGACTAGCGGGATAATAATCTACGAGCAGTACTTC.

The V call is TRBV12-3 or TRBV12-4, the J call TRBJ2-3; 9 bases line up with TRBD2. This CDR3 contains 16 residues. V lost 7 bases and J lost 5; bases outside the gene matches: 13. CDR3 in DNA: TGTGCCAGCACCCGACTAGCGGAGCTTAAGAGAGATACGCAGTATTTT. Residues: CASTRLAELKRDTQYF.

By share, this clonotype ranks as medium-sized. The chain carries TRBV5-6 and TRBJ2-7; tentatively, D is TRBD1 (6 bases). The CDR3 totals 14 residues. Trimming shortened V by 2 bases and J by 3 bases, and 12 bases separated the two germline ends. Per the germline V gene, CDR1 is SGHDT and CDR2 is YYEEEE. The DNA for the CDR3 is TGTGCCAGCAGCTTTGGGCAGGGGAACTACGAGCAGTACTTC. This codes for CASSFGQGNYEQYF.

By share, this clonotype ranks as medium-sized. CDR3 sequence: CSVVRPDRANYGYTF. In nucleotides, the CDR3 is TGCAGCGTTGTAAGGCCGGACAGGGCCAACTATGGCTACACCTTC. The genes are TRBV29-1 and TRBJ1-2; TRBD1 matches 8 bases. The CDR3 is 15 amino acids. Losses at the gene ends were 4 bases for V and 2 bases for J; bases not matched to a gene: 9. CDR1 SQVTM and CDR2 ANQGSEA come from the germline V gene.